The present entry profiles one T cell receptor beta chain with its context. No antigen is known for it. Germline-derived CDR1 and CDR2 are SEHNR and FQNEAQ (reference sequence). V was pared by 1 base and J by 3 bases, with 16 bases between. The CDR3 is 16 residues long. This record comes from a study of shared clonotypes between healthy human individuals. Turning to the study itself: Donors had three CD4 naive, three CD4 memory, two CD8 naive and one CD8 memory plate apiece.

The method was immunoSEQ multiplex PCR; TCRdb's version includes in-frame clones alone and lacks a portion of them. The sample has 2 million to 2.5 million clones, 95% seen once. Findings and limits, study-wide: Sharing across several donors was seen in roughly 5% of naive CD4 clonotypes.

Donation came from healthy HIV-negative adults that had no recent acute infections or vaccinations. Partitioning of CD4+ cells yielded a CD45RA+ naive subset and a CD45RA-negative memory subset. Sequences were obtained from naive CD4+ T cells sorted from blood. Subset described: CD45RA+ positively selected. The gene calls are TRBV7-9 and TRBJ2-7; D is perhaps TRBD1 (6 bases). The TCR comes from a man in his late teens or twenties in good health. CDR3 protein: CASSLGSQGLGYEQYF. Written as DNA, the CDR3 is TGTGCCAGCAGCTTAGGTTCACAGGGTCTAGGCTACGAGCAGTACTTC.